A single sample is the source of the 5 T cell receptor beta chains below, sequenced in a study of T cell responses to AZD1222 COVID-19 vaccine. The assay was immunoSEQ multiplex PCR, and TCRdb's table has in-frame clones only and misses some. The sample table sets out about 140,000 clones. Sequencing used peripheral blood. The receptors derive from an adult in good health.

This chain joins TRBV6-5 and TRBJ2-1, with D perhaps TRBD1 (6 bases). The germline V gene encodes CDR1 MNHEY and CDR2 SVGAGI. Trimming took off 4 bases at V and 2 bases at J, with 15 bases between the two ends. The CDR3 spans 16 residues. CDR3 loop: CASSSTTGVAYNEQFF. For the CDR3, the DNA is TGTGCCAGCAGTTCTACGACAGGAGTCGCCTACAATGAGCAGTTCTTC.

The V gene is TRBV7-9, the J gene TRBJ2-1; D is perhaps TRBD2 (5 bases). Germline CDR1 is SEHNR and CDR2 is FQNEAQ (reference sequence). The CDR3 loop spans 14 amino acids. V was shortened by 4 bases and J by 7 bases, with 14 bases between the two germline ends. CDR3 in DNA: TGTGCCAGCAGCTCTTCTGGAGGTTCGAATGAGCAGTTCTTC. It encodes CASSSSGGSNEQFF.

The chain uses TRBV7-2 and TRBJ1-2, with D tentatively TRBD1 (6 bases). This CDR3 has 16 residues. Between the trimmed V and J ends, which lost 5 bases and 0 bases, there was a span of 16 bases. The germline V gene encodes CDR1 SGHTA and CDR2 FQGNSA. The CDR3 sequence is CASSHTGGRANYGYTF. As DNA, the CDR3 is TGTGCCAGCAGCCACACCGGGGGCAGGGCTAACTATGGCTACACCTTC.

This chain joins TRBV30 and TRBJ1-5; 11 nucleotides match TRBD1. This CDR3 is built from 14 residues. V lost 3 bases and J lost 9; bases outside the gene matches: 7. Germline V lookup: CDR1 GTSNPN, CDR2 SVGIG (reference sequence). In DNA form, the CDR3 reads TGTGCCTGGAGGGCCGGGACAGGGGGTGGGCCCCAGCATTTT. Protein product: CAWRAGTGGGPQHF.

This chain uses TRBV6-5 with TRBJ2-7, with a possible D match to TRBD2 (5 bases). The CDR3 consists of 11 residues. Looked up from germline, CDR1 is MNHEY and CDR2 is SVGAGI. Deletions cut 7 bases from V and 6 bases from J, with 10 bases between. The CDR3 loop is CASIVRGEQYF. For the CDR3, the DNA is TGTGCCAGCATAGTACGGGGCGAGCAGTACTTC.